Listed here are 14 T cell receptor beta chains from one sample, sequenced in a study of shared clonotypes between healthy human individuals. TCRdb's copy holds only in-frame clones and misses some; the assay was immunoSEQ multiplex PCR. The sample includes just over 2,000,000 clones, 90% to 95% of them seen just once. The sample comprised naive CD4+ T cells sorted from blood. Subset described: CD45RA+ positively selected. The receptors were sampled from a man in his late teens or twenties in good health.

The V call is TRBV5-1, the J call TRBJ2-1; D possibly corresponds to TRBD2 (6 bases). CDR3 length: 16 residues. Trimming took 4 bases from V and 8 from J, leaving 22 bases between them. The V gene's germline CDR1 is SGHRS and CDR2 YFSETQ. Here the CDR3 reads CASSQNSGYKGHEQFF. The CDR3 bases are TGCGCCAGCAGCCAGAATAGCGGATACAAGGGACATGAGCAGTTCTTC.

V and J are TRBV18 and TRBJ2-3, with unresolved D. This CDR3 region has 13 residues. Trimming took off 8 bases at V and 0 bases at J, with 9 bases between the two ends. CDR1 KGHSH and CDR2 LQKENI come from the germline V gene. CDR3 DNA sequence: TGTGCCAGCCCGTTGGTTAGCACAGATACGCAGTATTTT. Translation: CASPLVSTDTQYF. Supplemented by reference TRBV18 and TRBJ2-3, the full variable domain reads NAGVMQNPRHLVRRRGQEARLRCSPMKGHSHVYWYRQLPEEGLKFMVYLQKENIIDESGMPKERFSAEFPKEGPSILRIQQVVRGDSAAYFCASPLVSTDTQYFGPGTRLTVL.

The chain links TRBV11-2 to TRBJ2-1, with TRBD1 matching over 7 bases. V dropped 8 bases and J dropped 5; count of bases not matched to a gene: 6. The CDR3 extends over 13 amino acids. Germline V gene data show CDR1 as SGHAT and CDR2 as FQNNGV. The CDR3 loop reads CASSTGQHNEQFF. CDR3 bases: TGTGCCAGCTCCACGGGACAGCACAATGAGCAGTTCTTC.

The rearrangement joins TRBV27 to TRBJ1-6; TRBD1 matches 8 bases. CDR3 length: 16 residues. Germline CDR1 is MNHEY and CDR2 is SMNVEV (reference sequence). Losses at the gene ends were 6 bases for V and 7 bases for J; bases not matched to a gene: 11. The CDR3 loop is CASSSDRGGRNSPLHF. The DNA for the CDR3 is TGTGCCAGCAGCTCTGACAGGGGCGGTCGGAATTCACCCCTCCACTTT.

To note about this clone: Other DNA sequences within the sample encode an identical CDR3. The chain joins TRBV10-3 to TRBJ1-6; possibly TRBD1 for D (6 bases). Germline-derived CDR1 and CDR2 are ENHRY and SYGVKD. Trimming removed 2 bases from V and 7 bases from J, with 9 bases in between. This CDR3 has 14 amino acids. CDR3 protein: CAISERGGNSPLHF. CDR3 sequence (DNA): TGTGCCATCAGTGAGAGGGGGGGGAATTCACCCCTCCACTTT.

In nucleotides, the CDR3 is TGTGCCAGCAGAAGAAGCGGCCCCCAAGAGACCCAGTACTTC. Its translation: CASRRSGPQETQYF. The chain couples TRBV2 to TRBJ2-5; possibly TRBD2 for D (5 bases). Per germline, CDR1 SNHLY and CDR2 FYNNEI. The V end was cut by 6 bases, the J end by 1 base, with 12 bases between. The CDR3 runs to 14 residues.

This clone was counted a single time. The chain links TRBV30 to TRBJ1-6, with TRBD1 as a possible D gene (5 bases). This CDR3 is built from 16 residues. Per the germline V gene, CDR1 is GTSNPN and CDR2 is SVGIG (reference sequence). Between the trimmed V and J ends, which lost 8 bases and 0 bases, there was a span of 17 bases. The CDR3 DNA sequence: TGTGCCGGGGATGGGGGAACAAGCTCCTATAATTCACCCCTCCACTTT. Translating it yields CAGDGGTSSYNSPLHF. Complete variable domain (other parts from reference TRBV30 and TRBJ1-6): SQTIHQWPATLVQPVGSPLSLECTVEGTSNPNLYWYRQAAGRGLQLLFYSVGIGQISSEVPQNLSASRPQDRQFILSSKKLLLSDSGFYLCAGDGGTSSYNSPLHFGNGTRLTVT.

The chain employs TRBV5-1 and TRBJ2-5; D unresolved. Germline V gene sequence: CDR1 SGHRS, CDR2 YFSETQ. The CDR3 has 14 residues. Trimming left V 0 bases short and J 4 bases short, with 10 bases between. In DNA, the CDR3 is TGCGCCAGCAGCTTGGGGAGTACGGGAGAGACCCAGTACTTC. Translation: CASSLGSTGETQYF. The full variable domain, rest sourced from reference TRBV5-1 and TRBJ2-5, is KAGVTQTPRYLIKTRGQQVTLSCSPISGHRSVSWYQQTPGQGLQFLFEYFSETQRNKGNFPGRFSGRQFSNSRSEMNVSTLELGDSALYLCASSLGSTGETQYFGPGTRLLVL.

The table lists this clone with a count of one. This chain uses TRBV5-1 with TRBJ2-2; the match to TRBD1 covers 7 bases. CDR3 length: 16 amino acids. Trimming took 4 bases from V and 6 from J; bases not matched to a gene: 12. Germline V gene data show CDR1 as SGHRS and CDR2 as YFSETQ. CDR3 DNA sequence: TGCGCCAGCAGCAGAGCCCCGGGACAGAAGGCCGGGGAGCTGTTTTTT. Amino acid sequence: CASSRAPGQKAGELFF.

V gene TRBV4-3 combines with J gene TRBJ1-4; TRBD1 might be the D (6 bases). This CDR3 region has 16 residues. V was clipped by 2 bases and J by 0 bases, with 10 bases between them. Germline V CDR1 and CDR2: LGHNA, YSLEER. The CDR3 DNA is TGCGCCAGCAGCCAAACAGGGAGTGCAACTAATGAAAAACTGTTTTTT. Translating gives CASSQTGSATNEKLFF.

The chain links TRBV28 to TRBJ1-2; D is ambiguous. Trimming removed 7 bases at V and 4 bases at J, with 16 bases between. CDR1 and CDR2 (germline): MDHEN, SYDVKM. The length of the CDR3 is 14 residues. CDR3: CASTPAAGTYGYTF. CDR3 bases: TGTGCCAGCACCCCCGCGGCGGGAACCTATGGCTACACCTTC.

This clone was seen once. Other DNA sequences in this sample translate to the same CDR3. The genes are TRBV30 and TRBJ1-1; a possible D gene is TRBD1 (6 bases). The germline gives CDR1 GTSNPN, CDR2 SVGIG (reference sequence). The germline V and J ends were trimmed by 1 base and 6 bases, with 9 bases remaining between them. This CDR3 contains 12 residues. This chain's CDR3 is CAWSGQGSEAFF. Here the CDR3 DNA reads TGTGCCTGGAGTGGCCAGGGGTCTGAAGCTTTCTTT.

The V and J genes are TRBV19 and TRBJ2-7; a possible D gene is TRBD2 (7 bases). V was cut by 4 bases and J by 3 bases, with 13 bases left in between. This CDR3 spans 14 amino acids. Germline loops: CDR1 LNHDA, CDR2 SQIVND (reference sequence). The CDR3 here is CASSRGGTNYEQYF. As DNA, the CDR3 is TGTGCCAGTAGTAGAGGGGGGACTAACTACGAGCAGTACTTC.

The CDR3 coding sequence is TGTGCCAGCAGCCGGGGGACAGGCGGTGTCCCAGATACGCAGTATTTT. Encoded protein: CASSRGTGGVPDTQYF. The chain recombines TRBV5-8 with TRBJ2-3; 8 nucleotides align to TRBD1. Germline lookup yields CDR1 SGHTS and CDR2 YDEGEE. J lost 4 bases, V lost 4 bases, and 11 bases had no gene match. The CDR3 spans 16 residues.